There are a few counts of the clone carrying this T cell receptor beta chain. Its antigen remains unknown. Unmatched junction bases numbered 5, after V lost 2 bases and J lost 1 base. The CDR3 is 17 residues long. Germline CDR1 reads KGHSH; CDR2 reads LQKENI. This sample stems from a study of T cells in Graves' hyperthyroidism and ophthalmopathy. Study-wide points: Peripheral blood also featured most of the thyroid clonotypes expanded above 0.001.

The investigators amplified TCR beta CDR3 regions from RNA transcripts. Primed by the HTBI set, a first-round RT-PCR was run on the TCR CDR3. MiXCR, applied by TCRdb to the multiplex PCR reads, yields one record per CDR3 protein. The table lists about 600,000 distinct CDR3 sequences, about a sixth of them singletons. What was sequenced was blood. The chain recombines TRBV18 with TRBJ2-2; 9 positions match TRBD1. This sequence was found in a woman aged 40 to 49 with Graves' ophthalmopathy. The CDR3 spells CASSPWADRGNTGELFF. The CDR3 DNA reads as TGTGCCAGCTCACCATGGGCGGACAGGGGGAACACCGGGGAGCTGTTTTTT.